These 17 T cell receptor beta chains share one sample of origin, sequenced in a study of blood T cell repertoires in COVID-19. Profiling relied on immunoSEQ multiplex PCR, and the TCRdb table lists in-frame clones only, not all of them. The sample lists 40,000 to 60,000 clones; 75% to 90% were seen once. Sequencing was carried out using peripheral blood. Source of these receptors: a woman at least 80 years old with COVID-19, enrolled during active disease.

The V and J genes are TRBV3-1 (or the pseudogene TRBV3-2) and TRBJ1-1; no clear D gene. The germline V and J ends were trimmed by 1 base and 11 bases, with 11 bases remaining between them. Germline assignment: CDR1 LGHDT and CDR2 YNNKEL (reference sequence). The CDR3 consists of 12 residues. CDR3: CASSQGGRAAFF. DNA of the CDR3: TGTGCCAGCAGCCAAGGCGGGAGGGCGGCTTTCTTT.

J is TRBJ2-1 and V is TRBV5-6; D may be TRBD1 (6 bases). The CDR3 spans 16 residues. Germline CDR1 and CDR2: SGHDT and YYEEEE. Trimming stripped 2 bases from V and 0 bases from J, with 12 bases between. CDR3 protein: CASSLEGVSSYNEQFF. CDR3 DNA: TGTGCCAGCAGCTTAGAGGGGGTGAGCTCCTACAATGAGCAGTTCTTC.

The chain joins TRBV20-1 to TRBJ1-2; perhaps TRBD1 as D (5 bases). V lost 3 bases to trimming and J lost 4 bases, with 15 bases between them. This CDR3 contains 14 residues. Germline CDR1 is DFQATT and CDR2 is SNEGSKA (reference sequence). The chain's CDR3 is CSASRQGSSYGYTF. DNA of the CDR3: TGCAGTGCTAGTCGGCAGGGAAGTTCCTATGGCTACACCTTC.

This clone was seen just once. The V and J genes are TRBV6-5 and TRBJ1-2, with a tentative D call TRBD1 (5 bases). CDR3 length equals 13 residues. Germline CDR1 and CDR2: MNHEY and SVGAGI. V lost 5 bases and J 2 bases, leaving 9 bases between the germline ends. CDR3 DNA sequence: TGTGCCAGCAGTAGGGGACTGAACTATGGCTACACCTTC. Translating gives CASSRGLNYGYTF.

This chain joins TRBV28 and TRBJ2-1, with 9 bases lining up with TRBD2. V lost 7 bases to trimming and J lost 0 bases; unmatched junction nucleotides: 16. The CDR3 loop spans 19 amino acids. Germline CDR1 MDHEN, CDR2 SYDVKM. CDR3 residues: CASNIPGLALESSYNEQFF. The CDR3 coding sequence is TGTGCCAGCAATATTCCGGGACTAGCCCTAGAGAGCTCCTACAATGAGCAGTTCTTC.

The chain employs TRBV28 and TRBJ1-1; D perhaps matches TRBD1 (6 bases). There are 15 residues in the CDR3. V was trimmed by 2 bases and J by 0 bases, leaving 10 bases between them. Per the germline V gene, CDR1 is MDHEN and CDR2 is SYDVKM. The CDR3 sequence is CASSLQGYMNTEAFF. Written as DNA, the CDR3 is TGTGCCAGCAGTTTACAGGGGTACATGAACACTGAAGCTTTCTTT.

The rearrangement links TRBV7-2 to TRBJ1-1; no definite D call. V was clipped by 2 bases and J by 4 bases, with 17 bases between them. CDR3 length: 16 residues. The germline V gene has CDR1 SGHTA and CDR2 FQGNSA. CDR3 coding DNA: TGTGCCAGCAGCTTAAATCCCTCTGCGGTTTTCACTGAAGCTTTCTTT. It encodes CASSLNPSAVFTEAFF.

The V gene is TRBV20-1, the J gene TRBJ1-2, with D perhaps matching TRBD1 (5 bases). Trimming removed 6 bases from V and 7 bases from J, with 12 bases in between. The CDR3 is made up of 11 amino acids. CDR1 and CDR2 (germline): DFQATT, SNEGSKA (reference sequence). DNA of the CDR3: TGCAGTGCCCCTATGGACACTGGCTACACCTTC. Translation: CSAPMDTGYTF.

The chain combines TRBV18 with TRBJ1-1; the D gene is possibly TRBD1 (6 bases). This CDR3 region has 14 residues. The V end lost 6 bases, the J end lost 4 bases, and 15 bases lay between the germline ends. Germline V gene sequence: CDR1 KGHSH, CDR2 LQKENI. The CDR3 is CASSRSTGITEAFF. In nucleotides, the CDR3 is TGTGCCAGCTCCCGGTCGACAGGTATCACTGAAGCTTTCTTT.

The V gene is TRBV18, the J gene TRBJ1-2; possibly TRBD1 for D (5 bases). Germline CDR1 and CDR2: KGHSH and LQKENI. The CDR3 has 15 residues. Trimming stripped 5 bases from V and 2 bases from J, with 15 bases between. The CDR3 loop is CASSSLVGPNYGYTF. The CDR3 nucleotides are TGTGCCAGCTCATCCCTGGTGGGGCCGAACTATGGCTACACCTTC.

Here the CDR3 DNA reads TGTGCCAGCAGCCAAAGGTGGGACAGGGGGCGCATAGGGGAGCAGTTCTTC. Its translation is CASSQRWDRGRIGEQFF. The chain links TRBV14 to TRBJ2-1; 12 bases match TRBD1. With V trimmed by 2 bases and J by 10 bases, 12 bases remained unmatched. The CDR3 has 17 residues. The germline CDR1 and CDR2 sequences are SGHDN and FVKESK.

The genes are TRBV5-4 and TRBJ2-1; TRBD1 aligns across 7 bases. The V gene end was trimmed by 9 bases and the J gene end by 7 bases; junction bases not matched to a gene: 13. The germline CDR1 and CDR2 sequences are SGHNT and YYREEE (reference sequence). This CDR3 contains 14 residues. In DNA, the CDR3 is TGTGCCAACCTCGAAGGGGGCTATTGGAATGAGCAGTTCTTC. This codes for CANLEGGYWNEQFF. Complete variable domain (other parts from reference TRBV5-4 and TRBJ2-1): ETGVTQSPTHLIKTRGQQVTLRCSSQSGHNTVSWYQQALGQGPQFIFQYYREEENGRGNFPPRFSGLQFPNYSSELNVNALELDDSALYLCANLEGGYWNEQFFGPGTRLTVL.

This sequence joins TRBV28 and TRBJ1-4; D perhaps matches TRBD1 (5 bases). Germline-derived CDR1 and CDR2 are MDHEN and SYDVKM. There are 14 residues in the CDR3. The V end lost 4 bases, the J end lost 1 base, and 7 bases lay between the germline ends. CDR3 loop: CASSSQGTNEKLFF. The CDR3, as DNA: TGTGCCAGCAGTTCTCAGGGAACTAATGAAAAACTGTTTTTT.

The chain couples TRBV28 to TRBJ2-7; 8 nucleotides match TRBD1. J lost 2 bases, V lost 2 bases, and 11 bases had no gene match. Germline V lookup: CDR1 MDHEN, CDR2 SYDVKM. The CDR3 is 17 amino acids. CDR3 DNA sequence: TGTGCCAGCAGTTTAATGGCAGGGGGCAGTATCACCTACGAGCAGTACTTC. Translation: CASSLMAGGSITYEQYF.

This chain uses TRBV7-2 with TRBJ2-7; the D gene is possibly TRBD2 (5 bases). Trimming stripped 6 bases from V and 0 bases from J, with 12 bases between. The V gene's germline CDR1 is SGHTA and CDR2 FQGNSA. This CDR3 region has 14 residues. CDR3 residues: CASSSALNSYEQYF. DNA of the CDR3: TGTGCCAGCAGTAGCGCCCTAAACTCCTACGAGCAGTACTTC.

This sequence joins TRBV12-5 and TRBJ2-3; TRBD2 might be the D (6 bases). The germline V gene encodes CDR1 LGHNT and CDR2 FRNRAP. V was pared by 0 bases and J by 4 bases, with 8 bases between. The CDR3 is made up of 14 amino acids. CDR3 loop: CASGLVGGSDTQYF. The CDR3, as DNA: TGTGCTAGTGGTTTGGTCGGGGGTTCAGATACGCAGTATTTT.

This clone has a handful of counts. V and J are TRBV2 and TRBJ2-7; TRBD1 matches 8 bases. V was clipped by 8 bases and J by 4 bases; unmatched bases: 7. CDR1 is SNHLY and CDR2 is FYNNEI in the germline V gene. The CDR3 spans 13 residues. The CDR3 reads CASRRDRIYEQYF. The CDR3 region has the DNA TGTGCCAGCCGCCGGGACAGGATTTACGAGCAGTACTTC.